What follows describes a single TCR beta chain. Clones were read by immunoSEQ multiplex PCR, and TCRdb kept only the in-frame ones, dropping some. The repertoire includes some 88,000 clones, 75% to 90% of them detected once, and about 7.7% sits in the top ten. The data stem from a study of blood T cell repertoires in COVID-19. About the research overall: The United States, Italy and Spain supplied acute and convalescent COVID-19 samples.

The ends lost 5 bases at V and 4 bases at J; junction bases unmatched: 6. Germline CDR1 is SGHVS and CDR2 is FQNEAQ. The CDR3 spans 15 residues. This chain uses TRBV7-8 with TRBJ2-2, with TRBD1 matching 8 bases. The origin of this receptor is a man aged 60 to 75 with acute or convalescent COVID-19. Specimen: peripheral blood. The DNA of the CDR3 is TGTGCCAGCAGCCTCAGGGGGCTGGGCACCGGGGAGCTGTTTTTT. It is translated as CASSLRGLGTGELFF.